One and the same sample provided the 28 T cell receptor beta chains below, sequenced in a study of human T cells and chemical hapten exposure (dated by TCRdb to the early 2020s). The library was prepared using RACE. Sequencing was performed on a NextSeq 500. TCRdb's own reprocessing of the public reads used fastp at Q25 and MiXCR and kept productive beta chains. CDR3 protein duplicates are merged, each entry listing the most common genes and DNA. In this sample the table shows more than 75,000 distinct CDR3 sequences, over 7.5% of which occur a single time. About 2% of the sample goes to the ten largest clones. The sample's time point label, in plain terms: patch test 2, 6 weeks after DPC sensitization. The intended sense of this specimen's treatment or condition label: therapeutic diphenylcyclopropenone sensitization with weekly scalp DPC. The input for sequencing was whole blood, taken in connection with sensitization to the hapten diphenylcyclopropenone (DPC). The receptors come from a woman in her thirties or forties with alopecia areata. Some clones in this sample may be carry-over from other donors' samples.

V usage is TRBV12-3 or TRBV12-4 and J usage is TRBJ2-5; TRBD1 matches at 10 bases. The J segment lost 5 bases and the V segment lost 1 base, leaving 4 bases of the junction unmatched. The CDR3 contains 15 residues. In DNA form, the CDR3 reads TGTGCCAGCAGTTTAGGGGACAGGGGAGGGGAGACCCAGTACTTC. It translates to CASSLGDRGGETQYF.

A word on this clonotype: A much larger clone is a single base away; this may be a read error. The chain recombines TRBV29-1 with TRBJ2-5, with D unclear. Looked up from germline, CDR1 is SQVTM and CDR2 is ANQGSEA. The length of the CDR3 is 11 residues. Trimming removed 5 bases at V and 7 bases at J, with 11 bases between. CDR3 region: CSVRRLVTQYF. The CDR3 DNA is TGCAGCGTTCGTAGGTTAGTGACCCAGTACTTC.

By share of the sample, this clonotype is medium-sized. The CDR3 nucleotides read TGTGCCAGCAGCTTAGAGGGGGATGGAAACACCATATATTTT. This sequence encodes CASSLEGDGNTIYF. The chain uses TRBV7-2 and TRBJ1-3; tentatively, D is TRBD1 (6 bases). V shed 1 base and J shed 3 bases, with 7 bases lying between them. The CDR3 is 14 residues long. Germline V CDR1 and CDR2: SGHTA, FQGNSA.

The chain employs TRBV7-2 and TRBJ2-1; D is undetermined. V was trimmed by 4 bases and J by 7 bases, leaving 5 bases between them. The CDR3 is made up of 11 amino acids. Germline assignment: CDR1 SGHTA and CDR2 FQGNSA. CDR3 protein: CASSSLNEQFF. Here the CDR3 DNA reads TGTGCCAGCAGCTCCCTTAATGAGCAGTTCTTC.

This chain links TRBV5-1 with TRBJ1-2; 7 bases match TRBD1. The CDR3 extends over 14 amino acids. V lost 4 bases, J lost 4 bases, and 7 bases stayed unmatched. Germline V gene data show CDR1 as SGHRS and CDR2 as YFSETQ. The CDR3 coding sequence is TGCGCCAGCAGCGCACAGACAGGGTCCTATGGCTACACCTTC. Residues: CASSAQTGSYGYTF.

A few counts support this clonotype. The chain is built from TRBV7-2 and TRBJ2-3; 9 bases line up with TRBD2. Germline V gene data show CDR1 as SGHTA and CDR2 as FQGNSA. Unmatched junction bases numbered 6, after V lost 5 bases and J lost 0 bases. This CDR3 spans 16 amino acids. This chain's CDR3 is CASSGGGRGSTDTQYF. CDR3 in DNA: TGTGCCAGCAGCGGGGGCGGGAGGGGTAGCACAGATACGCAGTATTTT.

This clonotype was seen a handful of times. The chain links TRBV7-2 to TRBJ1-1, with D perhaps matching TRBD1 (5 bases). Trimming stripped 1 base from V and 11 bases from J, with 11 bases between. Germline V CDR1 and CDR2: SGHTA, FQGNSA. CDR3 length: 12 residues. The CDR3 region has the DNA TGTGCCAGCAGCTTAGATTGGTGGGGCGCTTTCTTT. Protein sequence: CASSLDWWGAFF.

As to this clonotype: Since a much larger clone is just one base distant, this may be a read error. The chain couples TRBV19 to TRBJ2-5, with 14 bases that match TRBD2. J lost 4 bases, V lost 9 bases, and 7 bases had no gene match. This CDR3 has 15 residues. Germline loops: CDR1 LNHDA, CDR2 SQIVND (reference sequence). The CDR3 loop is CARRGLAGVGETQYF. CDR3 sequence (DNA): TGTGCCAGAAGGGGACTAGCGGGAGTTGGAGAGACCCAGTACTTC.

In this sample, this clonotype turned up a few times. CDR3 amino acids: CASSQAGKNTGELFF. The CDR3 DNA reads TGTGCCAGCAGCCAAGCGGGAAAGAACACCGGGGAGCTGTTTTTT. This rearrangement joins TRBV11-1 to TRBJ2-2, with TRBD2 matching over 7 bases. CDR1 SGHAT and CDR2 FQDESV come from the germline V gene (reference sequence). The junction had 4 bases not matched to a gene; V was cut back by 5 bases and J by 1 base. The CDR3 runs 15 residues.

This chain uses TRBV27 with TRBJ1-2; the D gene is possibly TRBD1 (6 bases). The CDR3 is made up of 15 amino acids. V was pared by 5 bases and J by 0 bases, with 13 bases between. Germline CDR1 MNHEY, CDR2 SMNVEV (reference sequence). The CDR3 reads CASSITGIPNYGYTF. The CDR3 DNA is TGTGCCAGCAGTATCACAGGGATCCCTAACTATGGCTACACCTTC.

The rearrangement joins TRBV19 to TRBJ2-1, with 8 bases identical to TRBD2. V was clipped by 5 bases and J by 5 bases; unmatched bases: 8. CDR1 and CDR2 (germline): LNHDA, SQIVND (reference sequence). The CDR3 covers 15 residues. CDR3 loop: CASSLLAGPHNEQFF. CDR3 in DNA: TGTGCCAGTAGTCTCCTAGCGGGCCCCCACAATGAGCAGTTCTTC.

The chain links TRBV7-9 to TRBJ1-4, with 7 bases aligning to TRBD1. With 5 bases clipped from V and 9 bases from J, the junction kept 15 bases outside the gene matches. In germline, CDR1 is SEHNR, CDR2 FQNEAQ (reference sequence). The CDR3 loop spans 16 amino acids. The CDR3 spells CASSPGQYNDRKKLFF. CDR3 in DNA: TGTGCCAGCAGCCCGGGACAGTATAACGATCGGAAAAAACTGTTTTTT.

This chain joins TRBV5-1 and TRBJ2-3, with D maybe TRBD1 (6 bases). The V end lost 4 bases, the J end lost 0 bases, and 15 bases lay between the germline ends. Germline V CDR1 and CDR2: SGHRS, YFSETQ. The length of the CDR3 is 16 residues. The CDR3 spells CASSKKQGASTDTQYF. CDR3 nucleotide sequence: TGCGCCAGCAGCAAAAAACAGGGTGCCAGCACAGATACGCAGTATTTT.

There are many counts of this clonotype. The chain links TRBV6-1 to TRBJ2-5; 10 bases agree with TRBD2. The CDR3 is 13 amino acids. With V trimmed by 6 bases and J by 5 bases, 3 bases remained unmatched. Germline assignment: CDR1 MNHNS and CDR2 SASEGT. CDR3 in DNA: TGTGCCAGCAGGGGACTAGCGTCGGAGACCCAGTACTTC. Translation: CASRGLASETQYF.

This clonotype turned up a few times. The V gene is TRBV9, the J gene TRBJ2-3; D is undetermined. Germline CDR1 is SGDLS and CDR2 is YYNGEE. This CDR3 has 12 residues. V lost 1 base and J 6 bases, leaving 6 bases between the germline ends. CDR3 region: CASSVMSDTQYF. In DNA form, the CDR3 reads TGTGCCAGCAGCGTAATGAGCGATACGCAGTATTTT.

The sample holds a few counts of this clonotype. The chain's CDR3 is CASSSGGTLPSREQYF. The CDR3 nucleotides read TGTGCCAGCAGTTCCGGGGGGACCCTACCCTCTCGGGAGCAGTACTTC. The chain recombines TRBV7-2 with TRBJ2-7; 7 nucleotides match TRBD2. The CDR3 spans 16 residues. The J segment lost 7 bases and the V segment lost 6 bases, leaving 18 bases of the junction unmatched. Germline V gene sequence: CDR1 SGHTA, CDR2 FQGNSA.

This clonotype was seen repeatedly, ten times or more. CDR3 protein: CATSDVRVRETQYF. CDR3 coding DNA: TGTGCCACCAGTGATGTAAGGGTCCGAGAGACCCAGTACTTC. This chain joins TRBV24-1 and TRBJ2-5, with no clear D. V lost 3 bases and J 4 bases, leaving 11 bases between the germline ends. The CDR3 runs to 14 residues. Per germline, CDR1 KGHDR and CDR2 SFDVKD.

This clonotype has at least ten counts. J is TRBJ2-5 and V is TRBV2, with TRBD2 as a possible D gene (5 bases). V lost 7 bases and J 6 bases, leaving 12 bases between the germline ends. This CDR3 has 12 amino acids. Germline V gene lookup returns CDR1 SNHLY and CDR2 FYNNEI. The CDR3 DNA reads TGTGCCAGCATGCTGGCCGGGAAGACCCAGTACTTC. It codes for CASMLAGKTQYF. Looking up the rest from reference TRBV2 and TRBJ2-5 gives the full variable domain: EPEVTQTPSHQVTQMGQEVILRCVPISNHLYFYWYRQILGQKVEFLVSFYNNEISEKSEIFDDQFSVERPDGSNFTLKIRSTKLEDSAMYFCASMLAGKTQYFGPGTRLLVL.

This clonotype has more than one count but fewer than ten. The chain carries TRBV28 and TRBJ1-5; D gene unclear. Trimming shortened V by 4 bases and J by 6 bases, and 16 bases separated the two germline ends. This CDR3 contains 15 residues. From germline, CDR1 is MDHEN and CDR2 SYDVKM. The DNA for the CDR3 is TGTGCCAGCAGTTCACCCTCCGAGGGTTTTCAGCCCCAGCATTTT. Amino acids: CASSSPSEGFQPQHF. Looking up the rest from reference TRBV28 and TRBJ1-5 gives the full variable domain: DVKVTQSSRYLVKRTGEKVFLECVQDMDHENMFWYRQDPGLGLRLIYFSYDVKMKEKGDIPEGYSVSREKKERFSLILESASTNQTSMYLCASSSPSEGFQPQHFGDGTRLSIL.

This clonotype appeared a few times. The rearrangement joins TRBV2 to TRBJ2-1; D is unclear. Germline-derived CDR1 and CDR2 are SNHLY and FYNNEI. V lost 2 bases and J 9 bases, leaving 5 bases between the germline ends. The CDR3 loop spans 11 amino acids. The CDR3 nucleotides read TGTGCCAGCAGTGAACTTGGTGAGCAGTTCTTC. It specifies CASSELGEQFF.

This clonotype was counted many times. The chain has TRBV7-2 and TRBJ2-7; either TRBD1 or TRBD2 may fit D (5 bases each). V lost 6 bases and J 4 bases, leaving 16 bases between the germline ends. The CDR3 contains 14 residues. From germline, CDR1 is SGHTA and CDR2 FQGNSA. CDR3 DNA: TGTGCCAGCAGTCCTCGGGACGGTCCATACGAGCAGTACTTC. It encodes CASSPRDGPYEQYF.

This chain's CDR3 is CATSGRGGEQYF. The CDR3 coding sequence is TGTGCCACCAGTGGCAGGGGTGGTGAGCAGTACTTC. The rearrangement links TRBV24-1 to TRBJ2-7; D may be TRBD1 (6 bases). The CDR3 spans 12 residues. Deletions cut 5 bases from V and 7 bases from J, with 11 bases between. Germline assignment: CDR1 KGHDR and CDR2 SFDVKD.

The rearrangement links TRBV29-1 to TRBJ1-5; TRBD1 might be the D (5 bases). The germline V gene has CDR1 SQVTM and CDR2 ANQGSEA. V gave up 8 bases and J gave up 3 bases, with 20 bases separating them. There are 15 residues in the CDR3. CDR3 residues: CSPKRGEGANQPQHF. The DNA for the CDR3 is TGCAGCCCAAAGCGGGGGGAAGGGGCCAATCAGCCCCAGCATTTT.

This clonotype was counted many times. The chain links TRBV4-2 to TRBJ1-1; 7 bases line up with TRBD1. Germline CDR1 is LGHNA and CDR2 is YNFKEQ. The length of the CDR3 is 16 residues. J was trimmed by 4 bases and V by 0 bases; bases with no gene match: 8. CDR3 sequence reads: CASSQEQGGLGTEAFF. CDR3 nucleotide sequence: TGTGCCAGCAGCCAAGAGCAGGGGGGACTAGGCACTGAAGCTTTCTTT.

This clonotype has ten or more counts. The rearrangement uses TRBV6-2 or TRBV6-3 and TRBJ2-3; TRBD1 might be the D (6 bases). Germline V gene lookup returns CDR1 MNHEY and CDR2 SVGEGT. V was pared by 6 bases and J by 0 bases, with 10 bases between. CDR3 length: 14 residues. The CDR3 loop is CASSLRGSTDTQYF. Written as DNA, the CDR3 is TGTGCCAGCAGCCTAAGGGGGAGCACAGATACGCAGTATTTT.

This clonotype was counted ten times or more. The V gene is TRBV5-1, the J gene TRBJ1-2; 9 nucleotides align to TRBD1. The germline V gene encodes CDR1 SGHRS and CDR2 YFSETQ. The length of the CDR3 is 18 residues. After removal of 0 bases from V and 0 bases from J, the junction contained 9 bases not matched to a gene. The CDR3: CASSLEPGTGFTNYGYTF. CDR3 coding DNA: TGCGCCAGCAGCTTGGAACCCGGGACAGGGTTTACTAACTATGGCTACACCTTC.

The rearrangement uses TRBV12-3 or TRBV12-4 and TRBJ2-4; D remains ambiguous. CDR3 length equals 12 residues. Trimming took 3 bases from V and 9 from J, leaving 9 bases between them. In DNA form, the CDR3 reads TGTGCCAGCAGTTTCGGGCAAAGCATTCAGTACTTC. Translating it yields CASSFGQSIQYF.

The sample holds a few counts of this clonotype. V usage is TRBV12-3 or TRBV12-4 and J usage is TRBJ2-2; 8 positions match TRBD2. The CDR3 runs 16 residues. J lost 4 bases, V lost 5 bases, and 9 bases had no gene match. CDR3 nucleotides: TGTGCCAGCAGTCATACCGGGACTAGTGGCACCGGGGAGCTGTTTTTT. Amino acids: CASSHTGTSGTGELFF.